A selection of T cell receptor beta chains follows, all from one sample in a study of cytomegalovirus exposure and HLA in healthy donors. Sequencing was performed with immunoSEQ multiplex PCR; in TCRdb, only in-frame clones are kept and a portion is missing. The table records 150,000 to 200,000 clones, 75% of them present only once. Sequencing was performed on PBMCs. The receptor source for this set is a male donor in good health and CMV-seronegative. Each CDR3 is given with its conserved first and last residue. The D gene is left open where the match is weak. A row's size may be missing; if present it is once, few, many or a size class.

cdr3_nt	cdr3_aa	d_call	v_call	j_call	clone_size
TGTGCCAGCAGTTTATCGATCGGGACTCCCCAGCCCCAGCATTTT	CASSLSIGTPQPQHF	.	TRBV27	TRBJ1-5	.
TGTGCCAGCAGCGTCGTACCAGGGGTAGATGAGCAGTTCTTC	CASSVVPGVDEQFF	.	TRBV6-4	TRBJ2-1	.
TGTGCCAGCAGTGAGCGAGGGCACGACAATCAGCCCCAGCATTTT	CASSERGHDNQPQHF	.	TRBV2	TRBJ1-5	.
TGTGCCAGCAGCGAGGGGACAGGGGGTATCTACGAGCAGTACTTC	CASSEGTGGIYEQYF	TRBD1	TRBV2	TRBJ2-7	.
TGTGCCAGCAGTTTCTATGGCACTGAAGCTTTCTTT	CASSFYGTEAFF	.	TRBV28	TRBJ1-1	.
TGTGCCACGACTCCAGGGGTTTTGAACACCGGGGAGCTGTTTTTT	CATTPGVLNTGELFF	.	TRBV5-6	TRBJ2-2	few
TGTGCCAGCAGTTACTCGACAGGACAGAATTACGAGCAGTACTTC	CASSYSTGQNYEQYF	.	TRBV6-5	TRBJ2-7	.
TGTGCCAGCAGCCCAGCGGGGAGGGGGGAGCTGTTTTTT	CASSPAGRGELFF	TRBD2	TRBV7-8	TRBJ2-2	.
TGTGCCACCTCGGGGACAGCGGAGACCCAGTACTTC	CATSGTAETQYF	TRBD1	TRBV28	TRBJ2-5	once
TGTGCCAGCAACACCAACTCCCGGGACAGTTCGTCGAATGAGCAGTTCTTC	CASNTNSRDSSSNEQFF	.	TRBV21-1	TRBJ2-1	.
TGTGCCAGCAGCCGGGACAGTTCTTACAATGAGCAGTTCTTC	CASSRDSSYNEQFF	TRBD1	TRBV6-4	TRBJ2-1	few
TGTGCCAGCTCACCCGGACAGGGACGCACTGAAGCTTTCTTT	CASSPGQGRTEAFF	TRBD1	TRBV18	TRBJ1-1	.
TGTGCTAGTGGTCTAGGGACAGGGGTTTCACCCCTCCACTTT	CASGLGTGVSPLHF	TRBD1	TRBV12-5	TRBJ1-6	.
TGTGCCAGCAGAGTCAGGGGGCGCGTAGATACGCAGTATTTT	CASRVRGRVDTQYF	TRBD1	TRBV6-5	TRBJ2-3	.
TGTGCCAGCTCACCACGGGACAGGGATGGCTACACCTTC	CASSPRDRDGYTF	TRBD1	TRBV18	TRBJ1-2	.
TGTGCCTGGAGTGTGGCGGGCCAGCAGTACTTC	CAWSVAGQQYF	.	TRBV30	TRBJ2-7	.
TGTGCCAGCGGTAACGACCAGGGGAACTATGGCTACACCTTC	CASGNDQGNYGYTF	.	TRBV6-6	TRBJ1-2	.
TGTGCCAGCAGTTACCGGGAGAGCTCCTACAATGAGCAGTTCTTC	CASSYRESSYNEQFF	.	TRBV6-6	TRBJ2-1	large
TGTGCCAGCTCACTCCAGGGTTTCACTGAAGCTTTCTTT	CASSLQGFTEAFF	.	TRBV18	TRBJ1-1	.
TGTGCCAGTAGTGTGAGGACACGTCAAGAGACCCAGTACTTC	CASSVRTRQETQYF	.	TRBV19	TRBJ2-5	once
TGTGCCAGCAGCCTGGGCGGACAGGGGTTAAACTATGGCTACACCTTC	CASSLGGQGLNYGYTF	TRBD1	TRBV5-4	TRBJ1-2	.
TGTGCCAGCAGTTTACCGGGACTAAACTCCTACAATGAGCAGTTCTTC	CASSLPGLNSYNEQFF	TRBD2	TRBV28	TRBJ2-1	.
TGTGCCAGCAGGGACCCGGGAGAAGAGACCCAGTACTTC	CASRDPGEETQYF	.	TRBV7-9	TRBJ2-5	few
TGTGCCAGCAGCTTGGACAGGGGGACGGCTGAAGCTTTCTTT	CASSLDRGTAEAFF	TRBD1	TRBV7-6	TRBJ1-1	.
TGTGCCAGCAGCCCTCGGGGTAGCGGGGGCTCTGGGGCCAACGTCCTGACTTTC	CASSPRGSGGSGANVLTF	TRBD2	TRBV7-9	TRBJ2-6	few
TGTGCCAGCAGGGTGGACAGGCAAGAGACCCAGTACTTC	CASRVDRQETQYF	TRBD1	TRBV6-1	TRBJ2-5	.
TGTGCCAGCAGGCGACAGTTTAACACTGAAGCTTTCTTT	CASRRQFNTEAFF	.	TRBV2	TRBJ1-1	.
TGTGCCAGCAGCGTAGCTACTAATAATTCACCCCTCCACTTT	CASSVATNNSPLHF	.	TRBV9	TRBJ1-6	.
TGTGCCAGCAGCTTCGGGACTAGCGGGAGGGACGTTCTTGAGCAGTTCTTC	CASSFGTSGRDVLEQFF	TRBD2	TRBV28	TRBJ2-1	.
TGTGCCAGTAATGTAGGGGGCGGTCTGGGATATGGCTACACCTTC	CASNVGGGLGYGYTF	TRBD1	TRBV19	TRBJ1-2	.
TGTGCCAGCAGTTACGGGACAGGGCCTACCTACGAGCAGTACTTC	CASSYGTGPTYEQYF	TRBD1	TRBV6-5	TRBJ2-7	.
TGTGCCAGCAGTGAAGTGGCGGGGGGACCTGGAAACACCATATATTTT	CASSEVAGGPGNTIYF	.	TRBV6-1	TRBJ1-3	.
TGTGCCAGCAGTCGAGGAAATAGCAATCAGCCCCAGCATTTT	CASSRGNSNQPQHF	.	TRBV28	TRBJ1-5	.
TGTGCCAGCAGCTCGGGACAGGGACTAAACACCGGGGAGCTGTTTTTT	CASSSGQGLNTGELFF	TRBD1	TRBV5-5	TRBJ2-2	.
TGTGCCTGGATGAGGGAAACCATGAACACTGAAGCTTTCTTT	CAWMRETMNTEAFF	.	TRBV30	TRBJ1-1	.
TGTGCCAGCAGCTCCGGACTAGCGGGCAGTAGTAAAGATACGCAGTATTTT	CASSSGLAGSSKDTQYF	TRBD2	TRBV7-2	TRBJ2-3	.
TGTGCCAGCAGGCCGGGGGGTCGTGAGCGCACAGATACGCAGTATTTT	CASRPGGRERTDTQYF	TRBD2	TRBV7-2	TRBJ2-3	few
TGTGCCAGCAGCCATCGCCAACTAGCGAGCACAGATACGCAGTATTTT	CASSHRQLASTDTQYF	TRBD2	TRBV14	TRBJ2-3	.
TGTGCCAGCAGCTTAACAAGTAGGGCGGCGGGAAGCACAGATACGCAGTATTTT	CASSLTSRAAGSTDTQYF	.	TRBV7-3	TRBJ2-3	.
TGTGCCAGCAGCTTGGCCCCGATTATGAGGGCCACCTCCTACAATGAGCAGTTCTTC	CASSLAPIMRATSYNEQFF	.	TRBV5-4	TRBJ2-1	once
TGTGCCAGCAGTTTCGGCGGGAGGGACAATGAGCAGTTCTTC	CASSFGGRDNEQFF	TRBD2	TRBV28	TRBJ2-1	.
TGCAGCGTTGGAGGCGGAACCTACGAGCAGTACTTC	CSVGGGTYEQYF	.	TRBV29-1	TRBJ2-7	.
TGTGCCAGCAGTTTAAGCCCAGGGGGCAACTATGGCTACACCTTC	CASSLSPGGNYGYTF	TRBD1	TRBV28	TRBJ1-2	.
TGTGCTAGTGGTAGGACAGGGGGCGCAGATACGCAGTATTTT	CASGRTGGADTQYF	TRBD1	TRBV12-5	TRBJ2-3	.
TGTGCCAGCTCACTTATAACGACAGGTGAAGCTTTCTTT	CASSLITTGEAFF	.	TRBV18	TRBJ1-1	.